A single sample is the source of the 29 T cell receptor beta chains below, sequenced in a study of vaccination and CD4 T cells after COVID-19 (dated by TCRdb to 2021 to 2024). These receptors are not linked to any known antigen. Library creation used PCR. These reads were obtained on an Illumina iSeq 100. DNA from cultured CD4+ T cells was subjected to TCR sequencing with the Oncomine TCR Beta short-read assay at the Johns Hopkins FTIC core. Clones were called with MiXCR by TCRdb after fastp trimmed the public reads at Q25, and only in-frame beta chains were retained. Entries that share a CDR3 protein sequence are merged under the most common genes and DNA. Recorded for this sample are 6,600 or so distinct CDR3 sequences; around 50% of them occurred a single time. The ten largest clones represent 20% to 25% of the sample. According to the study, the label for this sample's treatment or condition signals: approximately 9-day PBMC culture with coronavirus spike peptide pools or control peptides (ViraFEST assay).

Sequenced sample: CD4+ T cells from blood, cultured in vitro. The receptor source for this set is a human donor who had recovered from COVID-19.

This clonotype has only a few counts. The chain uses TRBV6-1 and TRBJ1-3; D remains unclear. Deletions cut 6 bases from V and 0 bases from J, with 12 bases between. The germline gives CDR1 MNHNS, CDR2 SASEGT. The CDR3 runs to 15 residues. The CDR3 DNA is TGTGCCAGCAGAATGGACGGTAGCTCTGGAAACACCATATATTTT. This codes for CASRMDGSSGNTIYF.

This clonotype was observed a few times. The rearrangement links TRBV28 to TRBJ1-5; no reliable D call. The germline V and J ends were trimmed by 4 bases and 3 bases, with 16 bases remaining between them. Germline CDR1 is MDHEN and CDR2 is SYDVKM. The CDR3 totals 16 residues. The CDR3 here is CASSSGGFLLNQPQHF. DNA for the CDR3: TGTGCCAGCAGTTCCGGCGGATTCCTTCTCAATCAGCCCCAGCATTTT.

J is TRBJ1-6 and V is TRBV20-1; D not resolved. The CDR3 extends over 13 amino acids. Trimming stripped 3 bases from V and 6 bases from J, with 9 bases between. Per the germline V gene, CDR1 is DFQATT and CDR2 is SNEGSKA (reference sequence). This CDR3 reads CSARELTNSPLHF. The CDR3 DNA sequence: TGCAGTGCTAGGGAACTGACTAATTCACCCCTCCACTTT.

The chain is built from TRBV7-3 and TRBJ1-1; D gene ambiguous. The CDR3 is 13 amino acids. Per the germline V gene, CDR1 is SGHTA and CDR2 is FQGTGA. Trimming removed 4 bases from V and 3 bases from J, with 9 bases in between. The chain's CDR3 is CASSSSGYTEAFF. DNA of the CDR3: TGTGCCAGCAGCTCCTCAGGCTACACTGAAGCTTTCTTT.

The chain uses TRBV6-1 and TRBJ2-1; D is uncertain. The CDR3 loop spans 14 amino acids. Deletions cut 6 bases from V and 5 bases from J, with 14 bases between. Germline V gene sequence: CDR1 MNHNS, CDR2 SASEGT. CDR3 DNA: TGTGCCAGCAGCCGCCCGGGTTACAACAATGAGCAGTTCTTC. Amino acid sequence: CASSRPGYNNEQFF.

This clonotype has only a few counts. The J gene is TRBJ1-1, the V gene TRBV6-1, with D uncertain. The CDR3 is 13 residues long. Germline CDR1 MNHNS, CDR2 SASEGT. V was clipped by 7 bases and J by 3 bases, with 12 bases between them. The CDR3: CASTLEADTEAFF. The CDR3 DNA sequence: TGTGCCAGCACCCTCGAGGCGGACACTGAAGCTTTCTTT.

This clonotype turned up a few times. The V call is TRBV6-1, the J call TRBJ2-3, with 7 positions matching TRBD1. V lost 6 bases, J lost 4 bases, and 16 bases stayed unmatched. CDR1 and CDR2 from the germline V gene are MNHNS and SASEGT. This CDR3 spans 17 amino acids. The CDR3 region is CASRGQRLGSLPDTQYF. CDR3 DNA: TGTGCCAGCAGGGGACAGAGGTTGGGCAGCCTGCCAGATACGCAGTATTTT.

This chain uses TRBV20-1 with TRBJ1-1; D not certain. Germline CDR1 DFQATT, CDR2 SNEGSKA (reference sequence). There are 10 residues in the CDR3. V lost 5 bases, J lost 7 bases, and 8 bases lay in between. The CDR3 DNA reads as TGCAGTGCTGGGTTGGTTGAAGCTTTCTTT. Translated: CSAGLVEAFF.

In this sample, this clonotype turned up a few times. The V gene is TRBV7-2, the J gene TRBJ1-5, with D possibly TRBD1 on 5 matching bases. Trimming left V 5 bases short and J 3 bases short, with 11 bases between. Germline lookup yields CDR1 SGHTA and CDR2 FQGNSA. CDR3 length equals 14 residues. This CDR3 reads CASSIRQLNQPQHF. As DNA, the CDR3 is TGTGCCAGCAGCATTCGACAGCTCAATCAGCCCCAGCATTTT.

The CDR3 nucleotides read TGTGCCAGCAGCTCAAGGGGCCACCTCACAGATACGCAGTATTTT. Protein sequence: CASSSRGHLTDTQYF. The J gene is TRBJ2-3, the V gene TRBV7-3, with D perhaps matching TRBD1 (5 bases). Trimming took off 4 bases at V and 2 bases at J, with 13 bases between the two ends. Germline V gene lookup returns CDR1 SGHTA and CDR2 FQGTGA. There are 15 residues in the CDR3.

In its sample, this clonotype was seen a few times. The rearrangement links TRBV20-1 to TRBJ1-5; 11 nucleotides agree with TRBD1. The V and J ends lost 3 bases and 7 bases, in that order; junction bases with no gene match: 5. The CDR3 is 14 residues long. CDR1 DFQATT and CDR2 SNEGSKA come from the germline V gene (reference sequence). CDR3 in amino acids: CSASGTGGGQPQHF. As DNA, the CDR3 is TGCAGTGCTAGCGGGACAGGGGGAGGACAGCCCCAGCATTTT.

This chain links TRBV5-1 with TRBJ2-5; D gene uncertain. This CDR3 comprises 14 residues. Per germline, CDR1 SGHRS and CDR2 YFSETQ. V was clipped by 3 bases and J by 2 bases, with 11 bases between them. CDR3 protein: CASSSRTAQETQYF. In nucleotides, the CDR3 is TGCGCCAGCAGCTCCCGGACGGCTCAAGAGACCCAGTACTTC.

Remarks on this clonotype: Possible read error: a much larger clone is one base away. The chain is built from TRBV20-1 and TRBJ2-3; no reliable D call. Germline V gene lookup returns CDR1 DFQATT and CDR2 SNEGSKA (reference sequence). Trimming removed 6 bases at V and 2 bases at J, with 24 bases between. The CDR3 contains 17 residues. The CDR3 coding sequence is TGCAGTGCGAAGGAGAATGTGGGTCGCACTTCCACAGATACGCAGTATTTT. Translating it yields CSAKENVGRTSTDTQYF.

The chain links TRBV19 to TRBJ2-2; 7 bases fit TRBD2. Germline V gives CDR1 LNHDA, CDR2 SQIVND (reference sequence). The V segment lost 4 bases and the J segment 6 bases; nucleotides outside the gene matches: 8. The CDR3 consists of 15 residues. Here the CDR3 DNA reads TGTGCCAGTAGTACCCTGGCGGGAGTGTCCGGGGAGCTGTTTTTT. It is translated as CASSTLAGVSGELFF.

In DNA, the CDR3 is TGTGCCAGCAGCTGGGACAGGGGGCGCGTACAGGCTTTCTTT. Translation gives CASSWDRGRVQAFF. The V and J genes are TRBV12-3 or TRBV12-4 and TRBJ1-1, with 12 bases lining up with TRBD1. CDR3 length: 14 amino acids. V lost 6 bases to trimming and J lost 11 bases; unmatched junction nucleotides: 10.

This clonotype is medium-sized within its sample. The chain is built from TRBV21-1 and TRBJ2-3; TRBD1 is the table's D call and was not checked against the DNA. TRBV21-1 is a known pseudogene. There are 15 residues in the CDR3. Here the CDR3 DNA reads TGTGCCAGCAGCAACGTGCAGGGGGGGACAGATACGCAGTATTTT. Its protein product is CASSNVQGGTDTQYF.

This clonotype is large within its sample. In DNA form, the CDR3 reads TGCGCCAGCAGTTCTCAAGGTTCGTCTGAAGCTTTCTTT. It specifies CASSSQGSSEAFF. J is TRBJ1-1 and V is TRBV5-1; no firm D call. Germline assignment: CDR1 SGHRS and CDR2 YFSETQ. V lost 5 bases and J lost 6, with 14 bases in between. This CDR3 has 13 residues.

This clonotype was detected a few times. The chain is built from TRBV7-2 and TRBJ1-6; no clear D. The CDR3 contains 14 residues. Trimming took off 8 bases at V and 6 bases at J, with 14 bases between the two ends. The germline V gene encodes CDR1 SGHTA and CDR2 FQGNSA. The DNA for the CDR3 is TGTGCCAGCGGGGAACAGTTTTTTAATTCACCCCTCCACTTT. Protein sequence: CASGEQFFNSPLHF.

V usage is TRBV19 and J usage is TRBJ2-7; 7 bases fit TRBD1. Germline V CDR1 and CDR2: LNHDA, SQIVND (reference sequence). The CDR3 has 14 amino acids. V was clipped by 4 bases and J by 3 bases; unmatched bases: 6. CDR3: CASSRDRDSYEQYF. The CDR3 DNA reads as TGTGCCAGTAGTAGGGACCGGGACAGCTACGAGCAGTACTTC.

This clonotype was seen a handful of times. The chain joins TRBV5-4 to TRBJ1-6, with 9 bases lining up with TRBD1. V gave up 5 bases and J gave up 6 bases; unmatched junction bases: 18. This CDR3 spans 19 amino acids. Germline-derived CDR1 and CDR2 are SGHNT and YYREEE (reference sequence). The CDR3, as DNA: TGTGCCAGCAGTAACCCGGGACAGGGAGGTTTAGGGGGTAATTCACCCCTCCACTTT. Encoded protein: CASSNPGQGGLGGNSPLHF.

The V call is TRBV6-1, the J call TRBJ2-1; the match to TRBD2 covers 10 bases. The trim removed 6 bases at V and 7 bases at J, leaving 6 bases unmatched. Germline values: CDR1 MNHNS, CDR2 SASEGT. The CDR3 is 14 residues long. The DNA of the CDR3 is TGTGCCAGCAGGCCAGCGGGGGGGCTTAATGAGCAGTTCTTC. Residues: CASRPAGGLNEQFF.

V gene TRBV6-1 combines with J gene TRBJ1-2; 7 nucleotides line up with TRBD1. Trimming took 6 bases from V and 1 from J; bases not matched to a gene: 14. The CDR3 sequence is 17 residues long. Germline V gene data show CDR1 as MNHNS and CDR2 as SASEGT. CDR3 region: CASRVSSLSGGNYGYTF. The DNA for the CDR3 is TGTGCCAGCAGAGTGAGTTCACTCTCAGGGGGTAACTATGGCTACACCTTC.

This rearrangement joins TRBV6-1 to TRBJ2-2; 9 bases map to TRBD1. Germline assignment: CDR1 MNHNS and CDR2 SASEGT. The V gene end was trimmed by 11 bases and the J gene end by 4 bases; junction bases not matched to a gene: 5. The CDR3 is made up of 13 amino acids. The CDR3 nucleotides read TGTGCCGCCCGACAGGGGGGCACCGGGGAGCTGTTTTTT. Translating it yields CAARQGGTGELFF.

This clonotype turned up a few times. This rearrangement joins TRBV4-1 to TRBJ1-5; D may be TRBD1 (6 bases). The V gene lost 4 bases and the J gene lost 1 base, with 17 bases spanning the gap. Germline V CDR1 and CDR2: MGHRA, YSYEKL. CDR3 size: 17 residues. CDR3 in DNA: TGCGCCAGCAGCCCCCGAGGGGGGGCTGGGAGCAATCAGCCCCAGCATTTT. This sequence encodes CASSPRGGAGSNQPQHF.

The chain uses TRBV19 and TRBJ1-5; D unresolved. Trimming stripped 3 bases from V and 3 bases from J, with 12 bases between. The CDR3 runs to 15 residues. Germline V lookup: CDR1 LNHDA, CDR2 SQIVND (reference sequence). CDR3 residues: CASSMPPGFNQPQHF. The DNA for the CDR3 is TGTGCCAGTAGTATGCCTCCGGGTTTCAATCAGCCCCAGCATTTT. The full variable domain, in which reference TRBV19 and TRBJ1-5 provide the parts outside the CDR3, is DGGITQSPKYLFRKEGQNVTLSCEQNLNHDAMYWYRQDPGQGLRLIYYSQIVNDFQKGDIAEGYSVSREKKESFPLTVTSAQKNPTAFYLCASSMPPGFNQPQHFGDGTRLSIL.

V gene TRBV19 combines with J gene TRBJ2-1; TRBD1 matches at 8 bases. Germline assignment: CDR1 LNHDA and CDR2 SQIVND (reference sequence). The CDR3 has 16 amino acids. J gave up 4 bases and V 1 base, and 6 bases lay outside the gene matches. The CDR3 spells CASSIVRTGFYNEQFF. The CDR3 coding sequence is TGTGCCAGTAGTATAGTACGGACAGGGTTTTACAATGAGCAGTTCTTC.

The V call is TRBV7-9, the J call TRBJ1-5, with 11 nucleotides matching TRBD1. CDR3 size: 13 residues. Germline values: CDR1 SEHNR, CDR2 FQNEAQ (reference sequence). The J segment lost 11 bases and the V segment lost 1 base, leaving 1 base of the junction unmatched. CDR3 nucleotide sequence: TGTGCCAGCAGCTTAGGGGGACAGGGGGCCCAGCATTTT. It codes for CASSLGGQGAQHF.

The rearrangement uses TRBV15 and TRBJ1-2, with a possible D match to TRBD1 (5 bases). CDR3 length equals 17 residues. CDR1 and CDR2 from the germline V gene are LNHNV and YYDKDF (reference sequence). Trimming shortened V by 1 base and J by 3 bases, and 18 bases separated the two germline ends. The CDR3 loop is CATSRAGSVGSDYGYTF. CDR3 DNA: TGTGCCACCAGCAGAGCAGGGAGCGTAGGATCTGACTATGGCTACACCTTC.

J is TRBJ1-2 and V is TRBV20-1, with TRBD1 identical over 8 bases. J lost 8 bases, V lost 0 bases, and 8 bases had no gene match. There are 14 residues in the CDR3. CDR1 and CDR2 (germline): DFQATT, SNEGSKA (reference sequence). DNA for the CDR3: TGCAGTGCTAGAGATAACCGGCAGGGGGCGGGCTACACCTTC. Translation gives CSARDNRQGAGYTF.